This passage covers 5 T cell receptor beta chains from one sample sequenced in a study of T-cell memory formation after mild COVID-19 (dated by TCRdb to the early 2020s). The protocol used for the library was 5' RACE. The instrument given in TCRdb is Illumina NovaSeq 6000. Clones were called with MiXCR by TCRdb after fastp trimmed the public reads at Q25, and only in-frame beta chains were retained. Entries that share a CDR3 protein sequence are merged under the most common genes and DNA. In all, the sample holds approximately 490,000 distinct CDR3 sequences, and 20% of those were seen once. The ten largest clonotypes hold roughly an eighth of the sample. The sequencing sample was made of PBMCs or a T cell subset sorted from them (not recorded which). The receptors were sampled from an adult woman who had mild COVID-19 (a few samples of this study predate the infection). The sample titles of this study are shuffled in the database, so cell type and time point are left out; the donor was told from shared clones.

This clonotype appeared many times. The gene calls are TRBV12-3 or TRBV12-4 and TRBJ1-1; a weak D match, TRBD1 (6 bases). This CDR3 region has 13 residues. Between the trimmed V and J ends, which lost 6 bases and 3 bases, there was a span of 11 bases. The chain's CDR3 is CASRPQGYTEAFF. The CDR3 DNA follows: TGTGCCAGCAGACCCCAGGGGTACACTGAAGCTTTCTTT.

This clonotype was found a few times. The V and J genes are TRBV13 and TRBJ2-1; D may be TRBD2 (6 bases). The germline V gene encodes CDR1 PRHDT and CDR2 FYEKMQ (reference sequence). The CDR3 has 12 amino acids. Trimming removed 5 bases at V and 7 bases at J, with 9 bases between. The CDR3 sequence is CASSRRGNEQFF. The CDR3 DNA is TGTGCCAGCAGCCGTCGGGGGAATGAGCAGTTCTTC.

The V gene is TRBV5-1, the J gene TRBJ2-5, with a tentative D call TRBD2 (5 bases). Germline-derived CDR1 and CDR2 are SGHRS and YFSETQ. The germline V and J ends were trimmed by 4 bases and 5 bases, with 9 bases remaining between them. CDR3 length: 12 residues. The CDR3 sequence: CASSLQRETQYF. In nucleotides, the CDR3 is TGCGCCAGCAGCCTCCAGCGGGAGACCCAGTACTTC.

This clonotype was seen only a few times. The chain recombines TRBV20-1 with TRBJ1-1; tentatively, D is TRBD1 (5 bases). V dropped 2 bases and J dropped 5 bases, with 18 bases sitting between them. Germline V CDR1 and CDR2: DFQATT, SNEGSKA (reference sequence). This CDR3 spans 15 amino acids. The CDR3, as DNA: TGCAGTGCTAGACCATTCGGGGGGATGGAGACTGAAGCTTTCTTT. Translated: CSARPFGGMETEAFF.

In its sample, this clonotype was seen a few times. The genes are TRBV10-3 and TRBJ2-5; tentatively, D is TRBD1 (6 bases). This CDR3 comprises 16 residues. The germline V gene encodes CDR1 ENHRY and CDR2 SYGVKD. Trimming pared 3 bases from V and 2 bases from J, leaving 16 bases between. The CDR3 protein is CAISDRARGQQETQYF. DNA of the CDR3: TGTGCCATCAGTGACCGCGCCCGAGGACAGCAAGAGACCCAGTACTTC.